This T cell receptor (beta chain) was sequenced during a study of blood T cell repertoires in COVID-19. For the study at large: The analysed material was cDNA or gDNA that came from T cells, B-cell-depleted T cells, or PBMCs.

In the source study's methods: Amplifying reference gene primers gave estimates of nucleated cell counts. Sequenced by immunoSEQ multiplex PCR; TCRdb stores in-frame clones only, minus some. D and trimming were read from the DNA, whereas the V and J calls and clone size are those reported in that table. There are 95,000 or so clones in the sample; around 81% occur only once, and less than 6% lies in the top ten. This clone is a singleton in its sample. It was during active infection that Seattle patients were enrolled and then longitudinally followed. The TCR sequence derives from a man aged 80 or over with COVID-19, enrolled during active disease. The source material was peripheral blood.

This chain's CDR3 is CASSLTQGAKNIQYF. For the CDR3, the DNA is TGTGCCAGCAGCTTAACACAGGGAGCCAAAAACATTCAGTACTTC. The chain is built from TRBV7-2 and TRBJ2-4; weak D call: TRBD1 (6 bases). The CDR3 runs 15 residues. The germline CDR1 and CDR2 sequences are SGHTA and FQGNSA. The V and J ends lost 2 bases and 0 bases respectively, with 8 bases between them.